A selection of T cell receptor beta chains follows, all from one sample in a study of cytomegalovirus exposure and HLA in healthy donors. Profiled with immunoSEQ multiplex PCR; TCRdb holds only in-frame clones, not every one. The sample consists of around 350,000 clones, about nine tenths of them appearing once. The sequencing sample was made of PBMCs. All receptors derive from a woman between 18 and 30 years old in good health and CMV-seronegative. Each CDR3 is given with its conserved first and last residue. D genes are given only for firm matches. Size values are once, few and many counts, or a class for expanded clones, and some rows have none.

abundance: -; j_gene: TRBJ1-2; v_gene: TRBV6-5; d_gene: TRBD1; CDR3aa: CASSRTGRNYGYTF; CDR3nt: TGTGCCAGCAGCCGGACAGGCCGGAACTATGGCTACACCTTC
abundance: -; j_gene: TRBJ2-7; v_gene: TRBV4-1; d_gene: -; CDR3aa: CASSQWERDEQYF; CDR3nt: TGCGCCAGCAGCCAATGGGAGAGGGACGAGCAGTACTTC
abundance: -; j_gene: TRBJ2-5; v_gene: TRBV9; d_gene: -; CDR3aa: CASSPSGEETQYF; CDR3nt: TGTGCCAGCAGCCCCTCGGGGGAAGAGACCCAGTACTTC
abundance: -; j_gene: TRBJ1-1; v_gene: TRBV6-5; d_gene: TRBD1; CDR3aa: CASGETGSNTEAFF; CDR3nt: TGTGCCAGCGGGGAGACAGGGTCGAACACTGAAGCTTTCTTT
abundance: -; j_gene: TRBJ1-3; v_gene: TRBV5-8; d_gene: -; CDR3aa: CASSLGGYGNTIYF; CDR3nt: TGTGCCAGCAGCTTAGGGGGTTATGGAAACACCATATATTTT
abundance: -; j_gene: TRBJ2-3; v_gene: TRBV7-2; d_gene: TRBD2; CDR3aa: CASSPTRLAGGLGTQYF; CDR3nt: TGTGCCAGCAGCCCTACTCGACTAGCGGGAGGTCTCGGTACGCAGTATTTT
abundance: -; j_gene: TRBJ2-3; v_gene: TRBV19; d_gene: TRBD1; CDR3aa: CASSPDRGVRADTQYF; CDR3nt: TGTGCCAGTAGTCCTGACAGGGGAGTAAGGGCAGATACGCAGTATTTT
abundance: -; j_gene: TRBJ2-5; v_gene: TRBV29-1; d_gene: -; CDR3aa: CSVVGGRETQYF; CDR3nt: TGCAGCGTTGTCGGGGGGCGGGAGACCCAGTACTTC
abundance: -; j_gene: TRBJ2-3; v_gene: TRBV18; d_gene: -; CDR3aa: CASSPRGRESTDTQYF; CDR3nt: TGTGCCAGCTCACCAAGAGGAAGGGAGTCCACAGATACGCAGTATTTT
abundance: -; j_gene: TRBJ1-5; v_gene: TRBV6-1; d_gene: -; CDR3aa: CASSRYSNQPQHF; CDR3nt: TGTGCCAGCAGCCGTTATAGCAATCAGCCCCAGCATTTT
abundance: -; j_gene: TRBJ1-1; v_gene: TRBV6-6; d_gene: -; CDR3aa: CASKALNTEAFF; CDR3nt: TGTGCCAGCAAAGCCCTGAACACTGAAGCTTTCTTT
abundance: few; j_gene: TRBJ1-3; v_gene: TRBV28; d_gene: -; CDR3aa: CASSLSPWTASGNTIYF; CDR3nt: TGTGCCAGCAGTTTATCCCCATGGACAGCCTCTGGAAACACCATATATTTT
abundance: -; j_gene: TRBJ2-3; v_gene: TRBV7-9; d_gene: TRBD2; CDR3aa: CASSLALNGGAPDTQYF; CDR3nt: TGTGCCAGCAGCTTAGCGCTCAACGGGGGGGCCCCAGATACGCAGTATTTT
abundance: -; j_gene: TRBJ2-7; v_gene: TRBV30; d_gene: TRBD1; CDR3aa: CAWSVRDRKEQYF; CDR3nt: TGTGCCTGGAGTGTAAGGGACAGGAAAGAGCAGTACTTC
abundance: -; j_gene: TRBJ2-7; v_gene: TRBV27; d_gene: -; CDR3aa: CASSSGGAHEQYF; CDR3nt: TGTGCCAGCAGTTCCGGAGGGGCCCACGAGCAGTACTTC
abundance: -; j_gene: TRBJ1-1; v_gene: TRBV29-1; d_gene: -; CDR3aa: CSVAWQGNTEAFF; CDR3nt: TGCAGCGTCGCCTGGCAGGGGAACACTGAAGCTTTCTTT
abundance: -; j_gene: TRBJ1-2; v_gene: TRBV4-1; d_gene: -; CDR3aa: CASSQQDYGYTF; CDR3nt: TGCGCCAGCAGCCAACAGGACTATGGCTACACCTTC
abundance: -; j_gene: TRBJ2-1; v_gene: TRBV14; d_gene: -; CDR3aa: CASSLSLAIEDEQFF; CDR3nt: TGTGCCAGCAGCCTTTCTCTAGCGATAGAGGATGAGCAGTTCTTC
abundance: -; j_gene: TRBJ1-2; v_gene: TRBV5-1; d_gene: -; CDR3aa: CASSSTWGYTF; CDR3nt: TGCGCCAGCAGTTCGACTTGGGGCTACACCTTC
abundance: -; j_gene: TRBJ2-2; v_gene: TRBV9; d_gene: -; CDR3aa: CASRRGGELFF; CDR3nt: TGTGCCAGCAGGAGAGGCGGGGAGCTGTTTTTT
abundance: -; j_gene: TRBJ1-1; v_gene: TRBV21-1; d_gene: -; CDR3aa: CASSKELPGQRPEAFF; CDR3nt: TGTGCCAGCAGCAAAGAATTACCGGGACAGCGACCTGAAGCTTTCTTT
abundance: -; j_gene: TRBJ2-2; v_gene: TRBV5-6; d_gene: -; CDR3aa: CASSFLHYPAGELFF; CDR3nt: TGTGCCAGCAGCTTTCTCCACTACCCGGCCGGGGAGCTGTTTTTT
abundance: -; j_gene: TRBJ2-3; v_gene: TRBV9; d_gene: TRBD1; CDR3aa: CASSPRTGGYGDTQYF; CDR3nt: TGTGCCAGCAGCCCCCGGACAGGGGGATATGGTGATACGCAGTATTTT
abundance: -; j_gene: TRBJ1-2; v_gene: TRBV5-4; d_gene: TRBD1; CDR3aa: CASSFLRDRNYGYTF; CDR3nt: TGTGCCAGCAGCTTTTTGAGGGACAGAAACTATGGCTACACCTTC
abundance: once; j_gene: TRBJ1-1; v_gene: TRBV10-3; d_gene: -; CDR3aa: CASLGVEDTEAFF; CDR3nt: TGTGCCTCCTTAGGAGTGGAGGACACTGAAGCTTTCTTT
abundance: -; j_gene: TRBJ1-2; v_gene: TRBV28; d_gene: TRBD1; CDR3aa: CASSFGTGFGYTF; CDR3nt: TGTGCCAGCAGTTTCGGGACAGGGTTCGGCTACACCTTC
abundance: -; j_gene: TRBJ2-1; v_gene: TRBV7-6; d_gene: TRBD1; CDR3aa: CASSPGTGPYNEQFF; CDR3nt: TGTGCCAGCAGCCCAGGGACAGGTCCTTACAATGAGCAGTTCTTC
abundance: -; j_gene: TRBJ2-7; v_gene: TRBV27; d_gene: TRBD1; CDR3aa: CASSLRFPGGSGQYF; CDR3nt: TGTGCCAGCAGTTTACGTTTCCCAGGGGGCTCAGGGCAGTACTTC
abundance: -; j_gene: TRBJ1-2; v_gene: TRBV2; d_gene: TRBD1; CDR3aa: CASSIYRGPGYGYTF; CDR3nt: TGTGCCAGCAGTATCTACAGGGGTCCGGGGTATGGCTACACCTTC
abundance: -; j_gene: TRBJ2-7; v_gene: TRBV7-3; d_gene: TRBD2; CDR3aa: CASRLEGSGSHEQYF; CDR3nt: TGTGCCAGCAGGTTAGAGGGTAGCGGGAGCCACGAGCAGTACTTC
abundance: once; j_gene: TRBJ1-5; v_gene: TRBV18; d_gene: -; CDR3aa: CASSPDAGDGSNQPQHF; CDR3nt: TGTGCCAGCTCACCAGACGCAGGTGACGGTAGCAATCAGCCCCAGCATTTT
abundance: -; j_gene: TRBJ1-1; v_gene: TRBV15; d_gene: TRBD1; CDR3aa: CATSRDRRGTANTEAFF; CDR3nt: TGTGCCACCAGCAGAGATCGTCGGGGGACAGCTAACACTGAAGCTTTCTTT
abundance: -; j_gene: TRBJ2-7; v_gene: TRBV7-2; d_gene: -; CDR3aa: CASSLRYPGAYEQYF; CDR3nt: TGTGCCAGCAGCTTAAGATACCCAGGGGCCTACGAGCAGTACTTC
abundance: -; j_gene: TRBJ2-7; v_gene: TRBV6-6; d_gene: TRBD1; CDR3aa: CASSPPGQGLEEQYF; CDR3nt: TGTGCCAGCAGTCCGCCGGGACAGGGGTTGGAAGAGCAGTACTTC
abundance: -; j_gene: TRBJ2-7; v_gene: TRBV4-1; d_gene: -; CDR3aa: CASSQWDGGMGEQYF; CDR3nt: TGCGCCAGCAGCCAATGGGACGGCGGGATGGGGGAGCAGTACTTC
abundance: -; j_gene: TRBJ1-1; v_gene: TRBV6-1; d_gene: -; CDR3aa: CASIFRIVSTEAFF; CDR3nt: TGTGCCAGCATTTTCCGAATTGTGAGCACTGAAGCTTTCTTT
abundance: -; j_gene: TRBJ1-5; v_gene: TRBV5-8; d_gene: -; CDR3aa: CASSYTGTYSNQPQHF; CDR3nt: TGTGCCAGCAGCTATACAGGGACCTATAGCAATCAGCCCCAGCATTTT
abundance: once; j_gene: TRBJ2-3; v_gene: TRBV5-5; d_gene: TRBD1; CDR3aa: CASSQDRGWDTQYF; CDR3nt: TGTGCCAGCAGCCAGGACAGGGGGTGGGATACGCAGTATTTT
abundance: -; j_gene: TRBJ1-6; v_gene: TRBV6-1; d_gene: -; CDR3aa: CASSEVPLAGDHSPLHF; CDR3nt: TGTGCCAGCAGTGAAGTACCACTGGCAGGGGATCATTCACCCCTCCACTTT
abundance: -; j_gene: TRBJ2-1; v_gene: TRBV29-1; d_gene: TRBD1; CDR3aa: CSGGQGGSYNEQFF; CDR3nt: TGCAGCGGGGGACAGGGTGGCTCCTACAATGAGCAGTTCTTC
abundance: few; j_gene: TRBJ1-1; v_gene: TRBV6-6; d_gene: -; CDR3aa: CASSYYEHEAFF; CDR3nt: TGTGCCAGCAGTTACTATGAGCATGAAGCTTTCTTT
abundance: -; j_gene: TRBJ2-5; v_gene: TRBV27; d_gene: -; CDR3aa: CASRETGKETQYF; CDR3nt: TGTGCCAGCAGGGAAACAGGGAAAGAGACCCAGTACTTC
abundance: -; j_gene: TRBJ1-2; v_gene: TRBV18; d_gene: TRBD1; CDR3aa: CASSPDRSYGYTF; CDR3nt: TGTGCCAGCTCACCGGACAGGAGCTATGGCTACACCTTC
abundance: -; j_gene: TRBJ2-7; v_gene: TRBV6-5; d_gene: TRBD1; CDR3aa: CASSPRTGSEQYF; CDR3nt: TGTGCCAGCAGCCCGCGGACAGGGAGCGAGCAGTACTTC
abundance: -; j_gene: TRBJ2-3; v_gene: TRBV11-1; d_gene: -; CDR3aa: CASSLTSYSTDTQYF; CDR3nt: TGTGCCAGCAGCTTAACTAGCTATAGCACAGATACGCAGTATTTT
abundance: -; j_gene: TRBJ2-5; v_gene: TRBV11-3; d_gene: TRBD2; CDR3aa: CASSRGGGGRETQYF; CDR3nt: TGTGCCAGCAGCCGGGGGGGCGGGGGCCGAGAGACCCAGTACTTC
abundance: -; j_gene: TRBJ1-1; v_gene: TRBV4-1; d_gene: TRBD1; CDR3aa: CASSQGTGTGGTEAFF; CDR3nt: TGCGCCAGCAGCCAAGGGACCGGGACAGGGGGCACTGAAGCTTTCTTT
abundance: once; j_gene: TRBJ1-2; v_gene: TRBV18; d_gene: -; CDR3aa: CASSPSARRDGYTF; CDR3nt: TGTGCCAGCTCACCCTCGGCAAGGAGGGATGGCTACACCTTC